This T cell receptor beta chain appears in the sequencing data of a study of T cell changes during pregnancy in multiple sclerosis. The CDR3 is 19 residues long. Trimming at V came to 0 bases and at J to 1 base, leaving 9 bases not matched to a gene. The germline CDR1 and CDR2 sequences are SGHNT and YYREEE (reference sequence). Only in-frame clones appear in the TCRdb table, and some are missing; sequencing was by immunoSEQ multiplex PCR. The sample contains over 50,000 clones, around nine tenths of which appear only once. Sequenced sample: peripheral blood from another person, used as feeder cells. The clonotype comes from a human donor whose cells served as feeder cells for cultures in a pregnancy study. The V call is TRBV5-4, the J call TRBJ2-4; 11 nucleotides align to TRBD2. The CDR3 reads CASSLEPSGGPGAKNIQYF. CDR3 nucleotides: TGTGCCAGCAGCTTGGAACCTAGCGGGGGGCCCGGGGCCAAAAACATTCAGTACTTC.